The 6 T cell receptor beta chains below were found in one sample sequenced in a study of T cells in localized non-small cell lung cancer. The table came from immunoSEQ multiplex PCR; TCRdb's copy has only in-frame clones and leaves some out. Found here are over 950 clones, roughly a third of them singletons; the top ten hold about 30%. The material was normal lung tissue next to the tumor, obtained before any cancer treatment. These receptors came from a female donor over 55 with stage II lung adenocarcinoma.

This clone was seen a handful of times. The rearrangement uses TRBV6-8 and TRBJ2-3; 10 nucleotides match TRBD1. V gave up 7 bases and J gave up 2 bases; unmatched junction bases: 6. The CDR3 spans 15 residues. Germline assignment: CDR1 MNHGY and CDR2 SAAAGT. The CDR3: CASKGQGRNTDTQYF. The DNA for the CDR3 is TGTGCCAGCAAGGGACAGGGGCGTAACACAGATACGCAGTATTTT.

J is TRBJ2-1 and V is TRBV9, with TRBD2 identical over 13 bases. Trimming cost V 4 bases and J 4 bases; bases outside gene matches: 5. Germline assignment: CDR1 SGDLS and CDR2 YYNGEE. The CDR3 is made up of 16 amino acids. This chain's CDR3 is CASSIRLAGGYNEQFF. Written as DNA, the CDR3 is TGTGCCAGCAGCATAAGACTAGCGGGAGGATACAATGAGCAGTTCTTC.

This clone is termed large. The chain uses TRBV11-3 and TRBJ2-1; 12 nucleotides agree with TRBD2. V shed 4 bases, J shed 9 bases, and the junction held 22 bases outside the gene matches. This CDR3 is built from 20 residues. Germline V gives CDR1 SGHNT, CDR2 YENEEA. DNA for the CDR3: TGTGCCAGCAGCTCAACCGGGACTAGCGGGTTGCCCACCCCAATCGGTGAGCAGTTCTTC. Its translation: CASSSTGTSGLPTPIGEQFF.

This chain links TRBV30 with TRBJ2-1; D gene uncertain. This CDR3 has 11 amino acids. Per the germline V gene, CDR1 is GTSNPN and CDR2 is SVGIG (reference sequence). CDR3 DNA: TGTTCGGTACGTGGTTTGGCTGAGCAGTTCTTC. It yields the protein CSVRGLAEQFF. The full variable domain, in which reference TRBV30 and TRBJ2-1 provide the parts outside the CDR3, is SQTIHQWPATLVQPVGSPLSLECTVEGTSNPNLYWYRQAAGRGLQLLFYSVGIGQISSEVPQNLSASRPQDRQFILSSKKLLLSDSGFYLCSVRGLAEQFFGPGTRLTVL.

The J gene is TRBJ2-6, the V gene TRBV9, with D possibly TRBD2 on 5 matching bases. The length of the CDR3 is 15 residues. V lost 3 bases, J lost 4 bases, and 11 bases lay in between. Germline CDR1 SGDLS, CDR2 YYNGEE. CDR3 sequence (DNA): TGTGCCAGCAGCGCCCCTAGCTCCGGGGCCAACGTCCTGACTTTC. It encodes CASSAPSSGANVLTF.

This clone was counted a few times. The rearrangement links TRBV9 to TRBJ2-5; possible D gene TRBD1, 5 bases. The V end lost 2 bases, the J end lost 2 bases, and 13 bases lay between the germline ends. The CDR3 extends over 15 amino acids. The germline V gene encodes CDR1 SGDLS and CDR2 YYNGEE. This CDR3 is CASSVSRGAQETQYF. CDR3 DNA: TGTGCCAGCAGCGTTAGTAGGGGCGCTCAAGAGACCCAGTACTTC.